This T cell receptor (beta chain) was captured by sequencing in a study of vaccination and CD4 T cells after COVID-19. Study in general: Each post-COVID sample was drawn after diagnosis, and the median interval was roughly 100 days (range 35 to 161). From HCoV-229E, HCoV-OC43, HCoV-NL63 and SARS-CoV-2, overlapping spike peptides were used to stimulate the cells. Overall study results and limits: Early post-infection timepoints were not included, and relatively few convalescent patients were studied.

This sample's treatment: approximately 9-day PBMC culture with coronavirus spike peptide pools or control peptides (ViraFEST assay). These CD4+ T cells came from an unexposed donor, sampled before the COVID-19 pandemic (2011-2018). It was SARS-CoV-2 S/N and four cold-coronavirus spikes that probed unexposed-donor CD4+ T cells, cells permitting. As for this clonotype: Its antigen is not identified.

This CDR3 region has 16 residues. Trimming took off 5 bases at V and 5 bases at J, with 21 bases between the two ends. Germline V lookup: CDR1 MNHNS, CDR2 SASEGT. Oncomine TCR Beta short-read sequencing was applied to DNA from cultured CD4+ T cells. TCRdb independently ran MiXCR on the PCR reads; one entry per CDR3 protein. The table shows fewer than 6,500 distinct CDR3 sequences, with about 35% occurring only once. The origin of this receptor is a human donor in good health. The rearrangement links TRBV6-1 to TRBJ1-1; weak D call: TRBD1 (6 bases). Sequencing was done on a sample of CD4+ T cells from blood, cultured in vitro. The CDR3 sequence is CASSTPSGGGRTEAFF. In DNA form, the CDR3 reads TGTGCCAGCAGTACCCCATCGGGGGGGGGCAGGACTGAAGCTTTCTTT.